This T cell receptor (beta chain) appears in the sequencing data of a study of T cells in Graves' hyperthyroidism and ophthalmopathy. RNA transcripts provided the source from which TCR beta CDR3 regions were amplified. Primed by the HTBI set, a first-round RT-PCR was run on the TCR CDR3. TCRdb redid the calling of the multiplex PCR reads with MiXCR, one entry per CDR3 protein. The sample holds a few hundred thousand distinct CDR3 sequences, roughly 19% seen once. The CDR3 runs 15 residues. Trimming removed 0 bases from V and 8 bases from J, with 14 bases in between. From germline, CDR1 is MNHNS and CDR2 SASEGT.

This chain connects TRBV6-1 to TRBJ2-4; maybe TRBD1 (5 bases). Sequencing used blood. The origin of this receptor is a woman between 18 and 30 years old with Graves' hyperthyroidism. In nucleotides, the CDR3 is TGTGCCAGCAGTGAAGCCGGCAGGGCGTTTGACATTCAGTACTTC. Protein sequence: CASSEAGRAFDIQYF.